These 25 T cell receptor beta chains were sequenced from one sample in a study of immune evolution from preneoplasia to lung adenocarcinoma. Sequencing used immunoSEQ multiplex PCR; TCRdb keeps in-frame clones, though not all of them. Of about 11,000 clones listed, more than 80% were seen once; the top ten hold about 3.5%. Input material: FFPE invasive lung adenocarcinoma tissue. All receptors derive from a person aged 65 to 79 with invasive lung adenocarcinoma.

The V and J genes are TRBV9 and TRBJ1-5; 8 nucleotides match TRBD1. This CDR3 has 15 amino acids. V lost 0 bases to trimming and J lost 5 bases; unmatched junction nucleotides: 4. Germline V gene lookup returns CDR1 SGDLS and CDR2 YYNGEE. CDR3 nucleotide sequence: TGTGCCAGCAGCGTAGGGGACAGGTCGGATCAGCCCCAGCATTTT. Translated: CASSVGDRSDQPQHF.

With respect to this clone: Different DNA sequences within this sample yield the same CDR3. This sequence joins TRBV18 and TRBJ2-5, with 11 nucleotides matching TRBD1. The CDR3 totals 15 residues. Germline-derived CDR1 and CDR2 are KGHSH and LQKENI. The trim removed 5 bases at V and 5 bases at J, leaving 7 bases unmatched. CDR3 DNA sequence: TGTGCCAGCTCAGGCCGGACAGGGGGCGAGGAGACCCAGTACTTC. Its translation: CASSGRTGGEETQYF.

The chain is built from TRBV5-6 and TRBJ1-1, with D possibly matching TRBD1 (5 bases). The CDR3 covers 15 residues. The germline gives CDR1 SGHDT, CDR2 YYEEEE. Trimming removed 0 bases at V and 3 bases at J, with 12 bases between. CDR3 region: CASSLGQLTYTEAFF. The CDR3 region has the DNA TGTGCCAGCAGCTTGGGACAGTTGACATACACTGAAGCTTTCTTT.

V usage is TRBV28 and J usage is TRBJ1-2; TRBD1 is a possible D gene (6 bases). V shed 5 bases and J shed 9 bases, with 25 bases lying between them. This CDR3 region has 16 residues. Germline assignment: CDR1 MDHEN and CDR2 SYDVKM. CDR3 nucleotides: TGTGCCAGCAGTACGTTTGGCACCGGGACAAGAAGGAGCTACACCTTC. Protein sequence: CASSTFGTGTRRSYTF.

The chain uses TRBV29-1 and TRBJ1-2, with TRBD1 identical over 7 bases. CDR3 size: 13 residues. V was clipped by 5 bases and J by 4 bases; unmatched bases: 7. Per germline, CDR1 SQVTM and CDR2 ANQGSEA. The CDR3 loop reads CSVRLAGGYGYTF. The CDR3 region has the DNA TGCAGCGTTCGTTTGGCAGGGGGCTATGGCTACACCTTC.

The chain couples TRBV6-1 to TRBJ1-3, with TRBD1 as a possible D gene (5 bases). CDR1 is MNHNS, CDR2 SASEGT, per germline. CDR3 length: 15 amino acids. V was shortened by 6 bases and J by 0 bases, with 12 bases between the two germline ends. CDR3 DNA sequence: TGTGCCAGCAGCCCAGGGACTTCCTCTGGAAACACCATATATTTT. It yields the protein CASSPGTSSGNTIYF.

The genes are TRBV15 and TRBJ1-1; D remains unclear. The CDR3 has 14 residues. Germline CDR1 LNHNV, CDR2 YYDKDF (reference sequence). Between the trimmed V and J ends, which lost 0 bases and 4 bases, there was a span of 9 bases. The CDR3 region has the DNA TGTGCCACCAGCAGAGATTTCGCGGGCACTGAAGCTTTCTTT. The encoded protein is CATSRDFAGTEAFF.

The rearrangement links TRBV6-1 to TRBJ2-7; a possible D gene is TRBD2 (7 bases). Trimming cost V 4 bases and J 5 bases, with 15 bases left between them. Germline CDR1 and CDR2: MNHNS and SASEGT. The CDR3 has 14 residues. CDR3 loop: CASSAWGGNDEQYF. Here the CDR3 DNA reads TGTGCCAGCAGTGCATGGGGGGGCAACGACGAGCAGTACTTC.

This clone was seen a single time. The CDR3 bases are TGCAGCGTTAAGACAGGGGATGAAAAACTGTTTTTT. Protein product: CSVKTGDEKLFF. The rearrangement links TRBV29-1 to TRBJ1-4; 8 bases line up with TRBD1. CDR3 length: 12 amino acids. V was clipped by 5 bases and J by 6 bases; unmatched bases: 2. Germline CDR1 and CDR2: SQVTM and ANQGSEA.

V is TRBV18 and J is TRBJ2-4; D remains unclear. Germline V CDR1 and CDR2: KGHSH, LQKENI. This CDR3 has 13 residues. Trimming pared 4 bases from V and 6 bases from J, leaving 10 bases between. CDR3 sequence (DNA): TGTGCCAGCTCACTGGAACGATTAAACATTCAGTACTTC. Amino acid sequence: CASSLERLNIQYF.

The chain links TRBV6-5 to TRBJ2-7; the D gene is possibly TRBD1 (6 bases). CDR3 length: 13 residues. Germline CDR1 is MNHEY and CDR2 is SVGAGI. Trimming cost V 2 bases and J 9 bases, with 14 bases left between them. The CDR3: CASSYGQGTWQYF. The DNA for the CDR3 is TGTGCCAGCAGTTACGGCCAGGGGACCTGGCAGTACTTC.

The chain couples TRBV7-3 to TRBJ1-5; D is uncertain. The length of the CDR3 is 11 residues. Trimming took off 3 bases at V and 4 bases at J, with 1 base between the two ends. CDR1 and CDR2 from the germline V gene are SGHTA and FQGTGA. CDR3 residues: CASSFNQPQHF. The CDR3 DNA sequence: TGTGCCAGCAGCTTTAATCAGCCCCAGCATTTT.

The chain employs TRBV13 and TRBJ2-7; D is undetermined. CDR1 and CDR2 from the germline V gene are PRHDT and FYEKMQ (reference sequence). The CDR3 is made up of 11 amino acids. The V gene lost 0 bases and the J gene lost 4 bases, with 1 base spanning the gap. The DNA for the CDR3 is TGTGCCAGCAGCTTAGGGTACGAGCAGTACTTC. Translated, it gives CASSLGYEQYF.

The rearrangement joins TRBV28 to TRBJ2-2, with 7 bases fitting TRBD1. Germline-derived CDR1 and CDR2 are MDHEN and SYDVKM. V lost 6 bases to trimming and J lost 3 bases; unmatched junction nucleotides: 7. The CDR3 runs 15 residues. The CDR3 region is CASRAGTAHTGELFF. For the CDR3, the DNA is TGTGCCAGCAGAGCCGGGACAGCTCACACCGGGGAGCTGTTTTTT.

In DNA, the CDR3 is TGTGCCAGCAGCTTAACGCTGGGGACTGAAGCTTTCTTT. It encodes CASSLTLGTEAFF. This rearrangement joins TRBV7-3 to TRBJ1-1; no definite D call. The V end was cut by 0 bases, the J end by 5 bases, with 7 bases between. CDR3 length: 13 residues. CDR1 and CDR2 from the germline V gene are SGHTA and FQGTGA.

The chain links TRBV7-9 to TRBJ2-7; D gene ambiguous. Deletions cut 5 bases from V and 1 base from J, with 12 bases between. The CDR3 has 14 residues. The germline V gene has CDR1 SEHNR and CDR2 FQNEAQ (reference sequence). The DNA of the CDR3 is TGTGCCAGCAGCCCCGGTAAAGGGTCCTACGAGCAGTACTTC. It is translated as CASSPGKGSYEQYF. Filled out from reference TRBV7-9 and TRBJ2-7, the complete variable domain reads DTGVSQNPRHKITKRGQNVTFRCDPISEHNRLYWYRQTLGQGPEFLTYFQNEAQLEKSRLLSDRFSAERPKGSFSTLEIQRTEQGDSAMYLCASSPGKGSYEQYFGPGTRLTVT.

The V and J genes are TRBV6-5 and TRBJ1-1; D is uncertain. CDR1 MNHEY and CDR2 SVGAGI come from the germline V gene. V lost 7 bases to trimming and J lost 3 bases, with 12 bases between them. The CDR3 has 13 amino acids. This CDR3 is CASTRQVYTEAFF. DNA of the CDR3: TGTGCCAGCACAAGGCAAGTTTACACTGAAGCTTTCTTT.

The chain uses TRBV5-1 and TRBJ1-1, with TRBD1 as a possible D gene (6 bases). Germline values: CDR1 SGHRS, CDR2 YFSETQ. V lost 5 bases and J 1 base, leaving 6 bases between the germline ends. The CDR3 is 12 residues long. Written as DNA, the CDR3 is TGCGCCAGCAGGACAGGGAACACTGAAGCTTTCTTT. Residues: CASRTGNTEAFF.

The V call is TRBV7-9, the J call TRBJ2-6; D remains ambiguous. The CDR3 consists of 15 residues. From germline, CDR1 is SEHNR and CDR2 FQNEAQ (reference sequence). With 11 bases removed from V and 2 bases from J, the gap between germline ends came to 16 bases. CDR3 in amino acids: CAGSPLAAGANVLTF. CDR3 sequence (DNA): TGTGCCGGAAGCCCCCTGGCAGCTGGGGCCAACGTCCTGACTTTC.

The sample holds one count of this clone. The V and J genes are TRBV9 and TRBJ2-5; D gene unclear. Germline V gene sequence: CDR1 SGDLS, CDR2 YYNGEE. Trimming stripped 0 bases from V and 1 base from J, with 7 bases between. CDR3 size: 14 residues. The CDR3 sequence is CASSVDLIQETQYF. CDR3 bases: TGTGCCAGCAGCGTAGATCTAATCCAAGAGACCCAGTACTTC.

This clone was observed a few times. V usage is TRBV5-1 and J usage is TRBJ2-3; D is possibly TRBD2 (5 bases). The germline V gene has CDR1 SGHRS and CDR2 YFSETQ. The V end was cut by 2 bases, the J end by 6 bases, with 13 bases between. The CDR3 has 14 residues. CDR3 coding DNA: TGCGCCAGCAGCTTCGACTACCTAGGGGATACGCAGTATTTT. Its protein is CASSFDYLGDTQYF.

The chain links TRBV28 to TRBJ2-7; D might be TRBD2 (6 bases). This CDR3 has 12 amino acids. From germline, CDR1 is MDHEN and CDR2 SYDVKM. V was shortened by 10 bases and J by 3 bases, with 13 bases between the two germline ends. The CDR3 DNA reads as TGTGCCACCCGGTTGACTAGCTACGAGCAGTACTTC. This encodes CATRLTSYEQYF.

The chain has TRBV18 and TRBJ2-4, with TRBD1 matching over 8 bases. Per the germline V gene, CDR1 is KGHSH and CDR2 is LQKENI. The junction had 7 bases not matched to a gene; V was cut back by 8 bases and J by 1 base. The CDR3 is 15 residues long. The CDR3 sequence: CASTGDRMAKNIQYF. The DNA for the CDR3 is TGTGCCAGCACGGGGGACAGGATGGCCAAAAACATTCAGTACTTC. The whole variable domain, filled in from reference TRBV18 and TRBJ2-4, reads NAGVMQNPRHLVRRRGQEARLRCSPMKGHSHVYWYRQLPEEGLKFMVYLQKENIIDESGMPKERFSAEFPKEGPSILRIQQVVRGDSAAYFCASTGDRMAKNIQYFGAGTRLSVL.

This clone has a handful of counts. The CDR3 DNA sequence: TGTGCCAGCGAGGGAGGGGGCGTCACTGAAGCTTTCTTT. Translated: CASEGGGVTEAFF. V and J are TRBV2 and TRBJ1-1; TRBD1 aligns across 7 bases. In germline, CDR1 is SNHLY, CDR2 FYNNEI. The V and J ends lost 8 bases and 4 bases, in that order; junction bases with no gene match: 7. The CDR3 runs to 13 residues.

V and J are TRBV7-2 and TRBJ2-7; 9 nucleotides agree with TRBD1. Germline V CDR1 and CDR2: SGHTA, FQGNSA. V was pared by 3 bases and J by 6 bases, with 12 bases of the junction left unmatched. The CDR3 length is 16 residues. The CDR3 reads CASSLTPGQGSPEQYF. DNA of the CDR3: TGTGCCAGCAGCTTGACACCGGGACAGGGATCTCCCGAGCAGTACTTC.